Described below is a single TCR beta chain sequence and its context. Germline V lookup: CDR1 SGHTA, CDR2 FQGNSA. The CDR3 consists of 14 residues. V shed 5 bases and J 8 bases; nucleotides not matched to a gene: 5. The data belong to a study of blood T cell repertoires in COVID-19. Study as a whole: Donors in the United States, Italy and Spain gave samples during acute or convalescent COVID-19.

In the authors' methods: By means of reference gene primer amplification, nucleated cell counts were estimated. Sequencing used immunoSEQ multiplex PCR; TCRdb keeps in-frame clones, though not all of them. V and J calls and clone size follow that table, whereas D and trimming were derived from the DNA. The table shows roughly 39,000 clones, with about 85% occurring only once. The material sequenced was peripheral blood. The rearrangement uses TRBV7-2 and TRBJ2-1, with 11 nucleotides matching TRBD2. This receptor was taken from a woman over 75 with active COVID-19. The CDR3 spells CASSPGLAVDEQFF. The CDR3 DNA is TGTGCCAGCAGCCCGGGACTAGCGGTTGATGAGCAGTTCTTC. The full variable domain, with the rest looked up from reference TRBV7-2 and TRBJ2-1, is GAGVSQSPSNKVTEKGKDVELRCDPISGHTALYWYRQSLGQGLEFLIYFQGNSAPDKSGLPSDRFSAERTGGSVSTLTIQRTQQEDSAVYLCASSPGLAVDEQFFGPGTRLTVL.